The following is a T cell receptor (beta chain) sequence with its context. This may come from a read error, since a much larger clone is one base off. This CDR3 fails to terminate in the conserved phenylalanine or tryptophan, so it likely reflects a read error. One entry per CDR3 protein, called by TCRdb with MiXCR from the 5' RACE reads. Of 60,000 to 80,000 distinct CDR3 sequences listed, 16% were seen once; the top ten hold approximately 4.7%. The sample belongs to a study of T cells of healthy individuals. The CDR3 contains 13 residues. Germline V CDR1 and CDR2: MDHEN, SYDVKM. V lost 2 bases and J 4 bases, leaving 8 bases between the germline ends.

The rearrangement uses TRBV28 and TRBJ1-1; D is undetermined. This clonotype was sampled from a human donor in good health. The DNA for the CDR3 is TGTGCCAGCAGTTTAAGCTTGGGCACTGAAGCTTTCTTA. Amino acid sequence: CASSLSLGTEAFL.